Below are 32 T cell receptor beta chains sequenced from a single sample in a study of blood T cell repertoires in COVID-19 (dated by TCRdb to about 2020). To prepare the library, the immunoSEQ multiplex PCR assay was applied. Drawn from immuneACCESS, this table holds only the in-frame rearrangements with V and J called that TCRdb kept. Clones are partly lost; checked studies trace under half to an unresolved V gene and leave the rest unexplained. This sample lists about 140,000 clones; 77% were detected once. 9% to 10% of the sample is taken by the ten largest. The source material was peripheral blood. These receptors were collected from a woman aged 45-65 years with active or convalescent COVID-19.

This clone appeared once. The chain carries TRBV9 and TRBJ1-1; D is unresolved. V shed 0 bases and J shed 1 base, with 7 bases lying between them. The CDR3 has 14 residues. Germline CDR1 SGDLS, CDR2 YYNGEE. The CDR3 protein is CASSVGHKNTEAFF. For the CDR3, the DNA is TGTGCCAGCAGCGTAGGACATAAGAACACTGAAGCTTTCTTT.

V gene TRBV28 combines with J gene TRBJ1-4; TRBD1 matches 8 bases. CDR3 length: 16 amino acids. V was clipped by 6 bases and J by 0 bases; unmatched bases: 6. Germline loops: CDR1 MDHEN, CDR2 SYDVKM. The DNA for the CDR3 is TGTGCCAGCAGCCCGACAGGGGACCCAACTAATGAAAAACTGTTTTTT. This encodes CASSPTGDPTNEKLFF. Supplemented by reference TRBV28 and TRBJ1-4, the full variable domain reads DVKVTQSSRYLVKRTGEKVFLECVQDMDHENMFWYRQDPGLGLRLIYFSYDVKMKEKGDIPEGYSVSREKKERFSLILESASTNQTSMYLCASSPTGDPTNEKLFFGSGTQLSVL.

This clone was recorded a few times. The J gene is TRBJ1-3, the V gene TRBV4-2, with TRBD1 matching over 8 bases. The germline V gene has CDR1 LGHNA and CDR2 YNFKEQ. V lost 2 bases to trimming and J lost 2 bases; unmatched junction nucleotides: 5. This CDR3 contains 16 residues. DNA of the CDR3: TGTGCCAGCAGCCAATCCGGACAGGGTACTGGAAACACCATATATTTT. Its protein product is CASSQSGQGTGNTIYF.

The V gene is TRBV28, the J gene TRBJ2-2; no clear D gene. The CDR3 spans 13 residues. Germline-derived CDR1 and CDR2 are MDHEN and SYDVKM. V lost 6 bases and J lost 7, with 12 bases in between. This chain's CDR3 is CASSPPHSGELFF. The CDR3 DNA reads as TGTGCCAGCAGCCCTCCCCACAGCGGGGAGCTGTTTTTT.

In its sample, this clone was seen a few times. The chain joins TRBV15 to TRBJ2-1; TRBD2 aligns across 7 bases. The CDR3 extends over 15 amino acids. CDR1 and CDR2 (germline): LNHNV, YYDKDF (reference sequence). Germline trimming cut 3 bases from V and 9 bases from J; bases unmatched to any gene: 11. CDR3: CATSRGGSGSVEQFF. The CDR3 nucleotides are TGTGCCACCAGCAGGGGAGGGTCCGGGAGCGTTGAGCAGTTCTTC.

The chain links TRBV6-2 or TRBV6-3 to TRBJ1-5; no reliable D call. With 2 bases removed from V and 3 bases from J, the gap between germline ends came to 8 bases. CDR3 size: 14 residues. Germline V gene lookup returns CDR1 MNHEY and CDR2 SVGEGT. This CDR3 is CASSYGGINQPQHF. CDR3 bases: TGTGCCAGCAGTTACGGAGGCATCAATCAGCCCCAGCATTTT.

The gene calls are TRBV18 and TRBJ1-2; D gene unclear. From germline, CDR1 is KGHSH and CDR2 LQKENI. CDR3 length: 14 residues. Trimming pared 3 bases from V and 0 bases from J, leaving 8 bases between. CDR3 sequence reads: CASSPADTNYGYTF. The CDR3 DNA reads as TGTGCCAGCTCACCGGCAGATACTAACTATGGCTACACCTTC.

J is TRBJ2-1 and V is TRBV7-2, with TRBD2 matching over 13 bases. The CDR3 consists of 16 residues. Trimming cost V 4 bases and J 4 bases; bases outside gene matches: 4. CDR1 SGHTA and CDR2 FQGNSA come from the germline V gene. The CDR3 protein is CASSSRLAGGYNEQFF. The CDR3 nucleotides are TGTGCCAGCAGCTCCAGACTAGCGGGGGGTTACAATGAGCAGTTCTTC.

This clone was recorded once. The genes are TRBV29-1 and TRBJ1-2; 7 bases line up with TRBD1. The CDR3 loop spans 15 amino acids. The trim removed 5 bases at V and 7 bases at J, leaving 16 bases unmatched. Germline CDR1 and CDR2: SQVTM and ANQGSEA. The CDR3 DNA reads TGCAGCGTTCTGGGGGACAGCCCGGTGAGTGGTGGCTACACCTTC. Amino acids: CSVLGDSPVSGGYTF.

CDR3 sequence: CASYTVTGGPLSSYEQYF. CDR3 DNA sequence: TGTGCCAGCTACACCGTCACAGGGGGTCCTTTAAGCTCCTACGAGCAGTACTTC. V gene TRBV28 combines with J gene TRBJ2-7; TRBD1 agrees at 8 bases. Germline lookup yields CDR1 MDHEN and CDR2 SYDVKM. Losses at the gene ends were 8 bases for V and 0 bases for J; bases not matched to a gene: 18. The CDR3 contains 18 residues.

The rearrangement links TRBV19 to TRBJ1-5, with 11 bases identical to TRBD1. The CDR3 extends over 15 amino acids. V lost 4 bases, J lost 7 bases, and 6 bases stayed unmatched. Germline-derived CDR1 and CDR2 are LNHDA and SQIVND (reference sequence). DNA for the CDR3: TGTGCCAGTAGTAGAGGACAGGGGGCAAAGCAGCCCCAGCATTTT. It yields the protein CASSRGQGAKQPQHF.

The rearrangement links TRBV6-6 to TRBJ2-1; D gene unclear. This CDR3 has 12 amino acids. CDR1 and CDR2 from the germline V gene are MNHNY and SVGAGI (reference sequence). V was clipped by 2 bases and J by 10 bases, with 9 bases between them. This CDR3 reads CASSYPNGEQFF. The CDR3 DNA follows: TGTGCCAGCAGTTACCCCAACGGGGAGCAGTTCTTC.

The chain recombines TRBV7-9 with TRBJ2-2; TRBD2 might be the D (6 bases). Per germline, CDR1 SEHNR and CDR2 FQNEAQ (reference sequence). V was cut by 7 bases and J by 4 bases, with 25 bases left in between. The CDR3 totals 18 residues. CDR3 in amino acids: CASIRHGTPFSTTGELFF. CDR3 in DNA: TGTGCCAGCATCCGGCACGGGACTCCATTTTCGACCACCGGGGAGCTGTTTTTT.

The V gene is TRBV5-1, the J gene TRBJ2-2; 9 bases map to TRBD1. CDR1 and CDR2 (germline): SGHRS, YFSETQ. The CDR3 extends over 14 amino acids. The junction had 7 bases not matched to a gene; V was cut back by 7 bases and J by 6 bases. For the CDR3, the DNA is TGCGCCAGCTGGTACGGGACAGGGCCCGGGGAGCTGTTTTTT. The encoded protein is CASWYGTGPGELFF.

V usage is TRBV7-2 and J usage is TRBJ2-7; a weak D match, TRBD2 (5 bases). The CDR3 runs 13 residues. The V and J ends lost 6 bases and 7 bases respectively, with 16 bases between them. Germline V gene sequence: CDR1 SGHTA, CDR2 FQGNSA. CDR3 amino acids: CASRFSGVAEQYF. Written as DNA, the CDR3 is TGTGCCAGCAGATTCAGCGGAGTGGCGGAGCAGTACTTC.

This sequence joins TRBV7-3 and TRBJ2-3; no clear D. The germline V gene has CDR1 SGHTA and CDR2 FQGTGA. The V gene lost 3 bases and the J gene lost 4 bases, with 8 bases spanning the gap. The CDR3 has 13 amino acids. The CDR3 protein is CASSLRRADTQYF. CDR3 in DNA: TGTGCCAGCAGCTTGAGGCGAGCAGATACGCAGTATTTT.

The rearrangement joins TRBV2 to TRBJ1-1, with 7 nucleotides matching TRBD1. CDR1 is SNHLY and CDR2 is FYNNEI in the germline V gene. Trimming took 6 bases from V and 5 from J; bases not matched to a gene: 3. The CDR3 totals 12 residues. In nucleotides, the CDR3 is TGTGCCAGCAGGTTACAGGGGACTGAAGCTTTCTTT. Translating it yields CASRLQGTEAFF.

This chain uses TRBV24-1 with TRBJ1-5; possible D gene TRBD1, 5 bases. The V end lost 3 bases, the J end lost 3 bases, and 11 bases lay between the germline ends. This CDR3 contains 15 residues. Germline CDR1 is KGHDR and CDR2 is SFDVKD. The CDR3 here is CATSDPTGPNQPQHF. The CDR3 DNA is TGTGCCACCAGTGATCCCACAGGACCCAATCAGCCCCAGCATTTT.

A few counts support this clone. CDR3 sequence reads: CASSLKRGVSGELFF. CDR3 bases: TGTGCCAGCAGCTTAAAGCGGGGGGTCTCCGGGGAGCTGTTTTTT. V gene TRBV7-9 combines with J gene TRBJ2-2; the match to TRBD2 covers 9 bases. CDR3 length: 15 amino acids. CDR1 is SEHNR and CDR2 is FQNEAQ in the germline V gene (reference sequence). The J segment lost 6 bases and the V segment lost 2 bases, leaving 4 bases of the junction unmatched.

This clone occurred a few times. CDR3 sequence reads: CASSRSGTPPGELFF. The CDR3 DNA reads as TGTGCCAGCAGCCGATCCGGGACTCCACCCGGGGAGCTGTTTTTT. This rearrangement joins TRBV6-5 to TRBJ2-2, with D perhaps matching TRBD2 (6 bases). Germline-derived CDR1 and CDR2 are MNHEY and SVGAGI. The CDR3 is made up of 15 amino acids. Trimming left V 6 bases short and J 6 bases short, with 17 bases between.

The V call is TRBV28, the J call TRBJ1-6, with 9 bases lining up with TRBD1. Germline V gene lookup returns CDR1 MDHEN and CDR2 SYDVKM. The CDR3 contains 17 residues. The V and J ends lost 3 bases and 0 bases, in that order; junction bases with no gene match: 3. CDR3 coding DNA: TGTGCCAGCAGTTTCGGGACAGGGAGCTCCTATAATTCACCCCTCCACTTT. This codes for CASSFGTGSSYNSPLHF.

This clone turned up a few times. The genes are TRBV7-9 and TRBJ1-4, with 7 bases fitting TRBD1. This CDR3 has 16 residues. Germline CDR1 and CDR2: SEHNR and FQNEAQ (reference sequence). The V segment lost 1 base and the J segment 11 bases; nucleotides outside the gene matches: 13. The DNA of the CDR3 is TGTGCCAGCAGCTTAGGGGCACAGGGGATAATGAGGAAACTGTTTTTT. Its protein is CASSLGAQGIMRKLFF.

The chain is built from TRBV10-3 and TRBJ1-2; 8 bases are shared with TRBD1. CDR1 ENHRY and CDR2 SYGVKD come from the germline V gene. With 4 bases clipped from V and 7 bases from J, the junction kept 5 bases outside the gene matches. The CDR3 consists of 13 residues. The DNA of the CDR3 is TGTGCCATCAGTGTCACAGGGGGAGTTGGCTACACCTTC. Its translation is CAISVTGGVGYTF.

Written as DNA, the CDR3 is TGTGCCAGCTCACCGGGACAGGGTCATGGCTACACCTTC. Protein product: CASSPGQGHGYTF. The rearrangement uses TRBV18 and TRBJ1-2; 9 nucleotides agree with TRBD1. V was pared by 3 bases and J by 6 bases, with 2 bases of the junction left unmatched. This CDR3 spans 13 amino acids. The V gene's germline CDR1 is KGHSH and CDR2 LQKENI.

J is TRBJ2-3 and V is TRBV6-5, with 7 bases lining up with TRBD2. This CDR3 is built from 14 residues. Germline assignment: CDR1 MNHEY and CDR2 SVGAGI. V shed 6 bases and J 3 bases; nucleotides not matched to a gene: 6. CDR3 region: CASRGTTGTDTQYF. The DNA for the CDR3 is TGTGCCAGCAGAGGGACTACCGGGACAGATACGCAGTATTTT.

This clone was seen a single time. The CDR3 sequence is CASRAGGQYNEQFF. CDR3 sequence (DNA): TGTGCCAGCAGGGCGGGGGGGCAATACAATGAGCAGTTCTTC. The chain has TRBV6-5 and TRBJ2-1; TRBD2 aligns across 9 bases. V gave up 6 bases and J gave up 4 bases; unmatched junction bases: 4. This CDR3 contains 14 residues. Per germline, CDR1 MNHEY and CDR2 SVGAGI.

This sequence joins TRBV7-2 and TRBJ2-3; 11 bases map to TRBD2. The CDR3 extends over 17 amino acids. Per the germline V gene, CDR1 is SGHTA and CDR2 is FQGNSA. V was pared by 2 bases and J by 2 bases, with 6 bases of the junction left unmatched. The chain's CDR3 is CASSLWASGGFTDTQYF. The CDR3 coding sequence is TGTGCCAGCAGCTTATGGGCTAGCGGGGGGTTCACAGATACGCAGTATTTT.

This chain connects TRBV2 to TRBJ2-2; 9 nucleotides agree with TRBD1. The CDR3 has 15 residues. From germline, CDR1 is SNHLY and CDR2 FYNNEI. V trimming: 6 bases; J trimming: 3 bases; junction bases outside the gene matches: 5. The CDR3 sequence: CASRQGQGHTGELFF. DNA of the CDR3: TGTGCCAGCAGACAAGGACAGGGGCACACCGGGGAGCTGTTTTTT.

The chain joins TRBV5-1 to TRBJ1-1, with TRBD1 identical over 10 bases. V lost 3 bases, J lost 4 bases, and 3 bases stayed unmatched. Per the germline V gene, CDR1 is SGHRS and CDR2 is YFSETQ. The CDR3 is 14 amino acids. The chain's CDR3 is CASSSGTGATEAFF. The CDR3, as DNA: TGCGCCAGCAGCTCCGGGACAGGGGCCACTGAAGCTTTCTTT.

V and J are TRBV19 and TRBJ1-5, with TRBD1 as a possible D gene (6 bases). V lost 6 bases to trimming and J lost 7 bases, with 16 bases between them. CDR1 is LNHDA and CDR2 is SQIVND in the germline V gene (reference sequence). CDR3 length: 14 amino acids. This CDR3 is CASRGDTRVQPQHF. CDR3 coding DNA: TGTGCCAGTAGGGGGGACACCAGAGTACAGCCCCAGCATTTT.

This clone turned up a few times. J is TRBJ2-7 and V is TRBV3-1 (or the pseudogene TRBV3-2), with D possibly TRBD2 on 6 matching bases. Deletions cut 3 bases from V and 9 bases from J, with 21 bases between. This CDR3 has 15 amino acids. Germline V gene sequence: CDR1 LGHDT, CDR2 YNNKEL (reference sequence). The CDR3 DNA reads as TGTGCCAGCAGCCACATAACTCGGGACTCCCGTGGGCAGTACTTC. Its protein product is CASSHITRDSRGQYF.

This sequence joins TRBV4-1 and TRBJ2-1, with D possibly TRBD2 on 6 matching bases. Germline V gene data show CDR1 as MGHRA and CDR2 as YSYEKL. Trimming took off 1 base at V and 7 bases at J, with 11 bases between the two ends. This CDR3 is 14 amino acids long. The CDR3 nucleotides read TGCGCCAGCAGCCAAGGACTAGATGGAAATGAGCAGTTCTTC. This sequence encodes CASSQGLDGNEQFF.